These T cell receptor beta chains were read from a single sample in a study of human T cells and chemical hapten exposure. TCRdb analysed the RACE reads with MiXCR anew, one entry per CDR3 protein. The sample holds under 400,000 distinct CDR3 sequences, 4.5% to 5.5% seen once. Sequences were derived from whole blood, sampled in connection with sensitization to the hapten diphenylcyclopropenone (DPC). The receptors derive from a woman aged 50 to 60 with alopecia areata. Some clones in this sample may be carry-over from other donors' samples. Each CDR3 is given with its conserved first and last residue. The D gene is left open where the match is weak. Clone size is stated in some rows and not others, as once, few, many or a class when expanded.

J gene: TRBJ2-3
clone size: many
V gene: TRBV4-1
D gene: .
CDR3 protein: CASSQVQSENTDTQYF
CDR3 DNA: TGCGCCAGCAGCCAAGTCCAAAGCGAAAACACAGATACGCAGTATTTT

J gene: TRBJ2-5
clone size: few
V gene: TRBV20-1
D gene: .
CDR3 protein: CSARALEGDGETQYF
CDR3 DNA: TGCAGTGCTAGGGCACTAGAGGGGGACGGGGAGACCCAGTACTTC

J gene: TRBJ2-7
clone size: .
V gene: TRBV20-1
D gene: TRBD2
CDR3 protein: CSAEPGLIRHEQYF
CDR3 DNA: TGCAGTGCAGAACCGGGACTAATTAGGCACGAGCAGTACTTC

J gene: TRBJ2-7
clone size: .
V gene: TRBV21-1
D gene: .
CDR3 protein: CASRRKTGRYEQYF
CDR3 DNA: TGTGCCAGCCGACGCAAGACAGGACGCTACGAGCAGTACTTC

J gene: TRBJ2-7
clone size: many
V gene: TRBV29-1
D gene: TRBD2
CDR3 protein: CSVGSGSYEQYF
CDR3 DNA: TGCAGCGTTGGAAGCGGGAGTTACGAGCAGTACTTC

J gene: TRBJ1-5
clone size: .
V gene: TRBV6-5
D gene: TRBD1
CDR3 protein: CASSQDRASNQPKHF
CDR3 DNA: TGTGCCAGCAGCCAGGACAGGGCGAGCAATCAGCCCAAGCATTTT

J gene: TRBJ1-1
clone size: many
V gene: TRBV7-9
D gene: .
CDR3 protein: CASSLQVNTEAFF
CDR3 DNA: TGTGCCAGCAGCTTACAGGTGAACACTGAAGCTTTCTTT

J gene: TRBJ2-1
clone size: few
V gene: TRBV6-1
D gene: .
CDR3 protein: CASSPTSWEQFF
CDR3 DNA: TGTGCCAGCAGCCCGACTAGTTGGGAGCAGTTCTTC

J gene: TRBJ1-2
clone size: .
V gene: TRBV3-1
D gene: .
CDR3 protein: CASSQGYESRERGYGYTF
CDR3 DNA: TGTGCCAGCAGCCAAGGCTATGAGTCCAGGGAACGCGGCTATGGCTACACCTTC

J gene: TRBJ2-7
clone size: few
V gene: TRBV6-6
D gene: TRBD2
CDR3 protein: CATNPSGLSYEQYF
CDR3 DNA: TGTGCCACCAACCCTAGCGGCCTATCCTACGAGCAGTACTTC

J gene: TRBJ2-3
clone size: .
V gene: TRBV28
D gene: .
CDR3 protein: CASKHPADTQYF
CDR3 DNA: TGTGCCAGCAAGCACCCTGCAGATACGCAGTATTTT

J gene: TRBJ2-5
clone size: many
V gene: TRBV12-3/TRBV12-4
D gene: .
CDR3 protein: CASSLQMSPGETQYF
CDR3 DNA: TGTGCCAGCAGTCTCCAGATGTCTCCGGGGGAGACCCAGTACTTC

J gene: TRBJ2-7
clone size: .
V gene: TRBV20-1
D gene: TRBD2
CDR3 protein: CSAGGDPVTEQYF
CDR3 DNA: TGCAGTGCCGGGGGGGACCCCGTTACCGAGCAGTACTTC

J gene: TRBJ1-3
clone size: few
V gene: TRBV9
D gene: .
CDR3 protein: CASSDRESSGNTIYF
CDR3 DNA: TGTGCCAGCAGCGACAGGGAGAGCTCTGGAAACACCATATATTTT

J gene: TRBJ1-6
clone size: .
V gene: TRBV12-3/TRBV12-4
D gene: .
CDR3 protein: CASSSSGVGNSPLHF
CDR3 DNA: TGTGCCAGCAGTAGTTCCGGGGTCGGTAATTCACCCCTCCACTTT

J gene: TRBJ1-6
clone size: .
V gene: TRBV28
D gene: .
CDR3 protein: CASSFNGALSYNSPLHF
CDR3 DNA: TGTGCCAGCAGTTTTAATGGGGCACTCTCCTATAATTCACCCCTCCACTTT

J gene: TRBJ2-5
clone size: .
V gene: TRBV5-1
D gene: TRBD2
CDR3 protein: CASSLSGGAVETQYF
CDR3 DNA: TGCGCCAGCAGCCTTAGCGGGGGGGCTGTCGAGACCCAGTACTTC

J gene: TRBJ2-3
clone size: .
V gene: TRBV29-1
D gene: .
CDR3 protein: CSVEFVTDTQYF
CDR3 DNA: TGCAGCGTTGAGTTTGTCACAGATACGCAGTATTTT

J gene: TRBJ1-1
clone size: .
V gene: TRBV5-1
D gene: .
CDR3 protein: CASSFTGRGTEAFF
CDR3 DNA: TGCGCCAGCAGCTTTACAGGGAGGGGCACTGAAGCTTTCTTT

J gene: TRBJ2-3
clone size: .
V gene: TRBV6-6
D gene: TRBD2
CDR3 protein: CASSYGRGGADTQYF
CDR3 DNA: TGTGCCAGCAGTTATGGTCGGGGGGGCGCAGATACGCAGTATTTT

J gene: TRBJ1-5
clone size: .
V gene: TRBV6-6
D gene: .
CDR3 protein: CASSYPGSNQPQHF
CDR3 DNA: TGTGCCAGCAGTTACCCCGGTAGCAATCAGCCCCAGCATTTT

J gene: TRBJ2-5
clone size: many
V gene: TRBV4-1
D gene: TRBD2
CDR3 protein: CASSQDSGGPIQETQYF
CDR3 DNA: TGCGCCAGCAGCCAAGATTCGGGGGGGCCCATTCAAGAGACCCAGTACTTC

J gene: TRBJ2-3
clone size: .
V gene: TRBV4-2
D gene: TRBD2
CDR3 protein: CASSQSLAGGLADTQNF
CDR3 DNA: TGTGCCAGCAGCCAAAGTCTAGCGGGGGGGCTGGCAGATACGCAGAATTTT

J gene: TRBJ2-7
clone size: many
V gene: TRBV6-2/TRBV6-3
D gene: TRBD1
CDR3 protein: CAIRARGQDSYEQYF
CDR3 DNA: TGTGCCATCAGGGCCCGGGGACAGGACTCCTACGAGCAGTACTTC

J gene: TRBJ1-2
clone size: once
V gene: TRBV9
D gene: .
CDR3 protein: CASSLPEQPNYGYTF
CDR3 DNA: TGTGCCAGCAGCTTACCGGAACAGCCCAACTATGGCTACACCTTC

J gene: TRBJ2-4
clone size: many
V gene: TRBV10-1
D gene: .
CDR3 protein: CASSEELRPPKNIQYF
CDR3 DNA: TGCGCCAGCAGTGAGGAGCTGAGACCGCCCAAAAACATTCAGTACTTC

J gene: TRBJ1-1
clone size: few
V gene: TRBV2
D gene: .
CDR3 protein: CASNAGGETEAFF
CDR3 DNA: TGTGCCAGCAACGCCGGGGGGGAGACTGAAGCTTTCTTT

J gene: TRBJ2-1
clone size: few
V gene: TRBV6-2/TRBV6-3
D gene: TRBD2
CDR3 protein: CASSFSRSGIYNEQFF
CDR3 DNA: TGTGCCAGCAGTTTCTCCCGTAGCGGGATCTACAATGAGCAGTTCTTC

J gene: TRBJ1-6
clone size: few
V gene: TRBV30
D gene: .
CDR3 protein: CAWREQGAGNSPLHF
CDR3 DNA: TGTGCCTGGAGGGAACAGGGAGCGGGCAATTCACCCCTCCACTTT

J gene: TRBJ1-4
clone size: .
V gene: TRBV5-8
D gene: .
CDR3 protein: CASSLEWGATNEKLFF
CDR3 DNA: TGTGCCAGCAGCTTGGAGTGGGGTGCAACTAATGAAAAACTGTTTTTT

J gene: TRBJ2-7
clone size: many
V gene: TRBV7-6
D gene: .
CDR3 protein: CASRSLGGHEQYF
CDR3 DNA: TGTGCCAGCAGGTCCCTGGGGGGGCACGAGCAGTACTTC

J gene: TRBJ2-3
clone size: many
V gene: TRBV7-9
D gene: .
CDR3 protein: CASSLVGEDTQYF
CDR3 DNA: TGTGCCAGCAGCTTAGTCGGCGAAGATACGCAGTATTTT

J gene: TRBJ1-6
clone size: .
V gene: TRBV7-8
D gene: .
CDR3 protein: CASSLATGIERALHF
CDR3 DNA: TGTGCCAGCAGCTTAGCGACCGGGATCGAAAGGGCCCTCCACTTT

J gene: TRBJ2-6
clone size: .
V gene: TRBV7-7
D gene: .
CDR3 protein: CASSKGPVGANVLTF
CDR3 DNA: TGTGCCAGCAGCAAGGGACCGGTGGGGGCCAACGTCCTGACTTTC

J gene: TRBJ2-7
clone size: many
V gene: TRBV4-2
D gene: TRBD2
CDR3 protein: CASSRDRDYTYEQYF
CDR3 DNA: TGTGCCAGCAGCCGCGACCGGGACTATACCTACGAGCAGTACTTC

J gene: TRBJ1-1
clone size: many
V gene: TRBV6-5
D gene: TRBD1
CDR3 protein: CASSYSTGSNTEAFF
CDR3 DNA: TGTGCCAGCAGTTACTCGACAGGGTCGAACACTGAAGCTTTCTTT

J gene: TRBJ1-1
clone size: .
V gene: TRBV6-5
D gene: .
CDR3 protein: CASRPGGNTEAFF
CDR3 DNA: TGTGCCAGCAGGCCGGGGGGGAACACTGAAGCTTTCTTT

J gene: TRBJ2-3
clone size: many
V gene: TRBV12-3/TRBV12-4
D gene: TRBD1
CDR3 protein: CASRLQGTDTQYF
CDR3 DNA: TGTGCCAGCAGATTACAGGGGACAGATACGCAGTATTTT

J gene: TRBJ1-1
clone size: .
V gene: TRBV29-1
D gene: .
CDR3 protein: CSVVSGSNEAFF
CDR3 DNA: TGCAGCGTTGTTTCGGGGTCGAATGAAGCTTTCTTT

J gene: TRBJ2-4
clone size: many
V gene: TRBV5-4
D gene: .
CDR3 protein: CASSPDVAKNIQYF
CDR3 DNA: TGTGCCAGCAGCCCAGACGTAGCCAAAAACATTCAGTACTTC